Presented here are 14 T cell receptor beta chains from one specimen sequenced in a study of blood T cell repertoires in COVID-19. Assay used: immunoSEQ multiplex PCR; TCRdb lists only in-frame clones, some missing. Of more than 250,000 clones in the sample, 87% were seen once. Sequences were obtained from PBMCs or T cells enriched from blood (not recorded which). Source of these receptors: a woman in her thirties who had recovered from COVID-19.

This clone came up once. Germline is not matched at one junction end, which may reflect a read error. This chain links TRBV11-2 with TRBJ1-2; weak D call: TRBD1 (6 bases). Germline V gene sequence: CDR1 SGHAT, CDR2 FQNNGV. The length of the CDR3 is 12 residues. In DNA, the CDR3 is TGTGCCAGCAGCTTAGGACAGGCCCCACTCCACTTC. Residues: CASSLGQAPLHF.

The CDR3 region is CASSEFYGRGQGNYGYTF. Here the CDR3 DNA reads TGTGCCAGCAGTGAATTCTACGGGCGGGGACAGGGAAACTATGGCTACACCTTC. The J gene is TRBJ1-2, the V gene TRBV2; 9 nucleotides align to TRBD1. Trimming cost V 2 bases and J 2 bases; bases outside gene matches: 12. Germline CDR1 SNHLY, CDR2 FYNNEI. The CDR3 sequence is 18 residues long.

CDR3 sequence reads: CASSRKQGHQETQYF. CDR3 nucleotide sequence: TGTGCCAGCAGCCGCAAACAGGGGCACCAAGAGACCCAGTACTTC. The rearrangement links TRBV5-4 to TRBJ2-5, with 7 bases fitting TRBD1. V lost 4 bases and J lost 0; bases outside the gene matches: 6. The CDR3 is 15 residues long. Germline CDR1 is SGHNT and CDR2 is YYREEE (reference sequence).

This rearrangement joins TRBV6-1 to TRBJ1-3; D gene unclear. The ends were cut back, 2 bases at V and 0 bases at J, with 8 bases in the middle. The CDR3 runs 15 residues. CDR1 is MNHNS, CDR2 SASEGT, per germline. The CDR3 nucleotides read TGTGCCAGCAGTGAAATCCGGTTCTCTGGAAACACCATATATTTT. Protein sequence: CASSEIRFSGNTIYF.

The V call is TRBV18, the J call TRBJ1-3; perhaps TRBD1 as D (5 bases). This CDR3 contains 14 residues. Trimming cost V 3 bases and J 7 bases, with 13 bases left between them. Germline V gives CDR1 KGHSH, CDR2 LQKENI. CDR3 amino acids: CASSPSGERNTIYF. Written as DNA, the CDR3 is TGTGCCAGCTCACCCTCGGGGGAGAGGAACACCATATATTTT.

This clone was picked up a small number of times. DNA for the CDR3: TGTGCCACCAATAAAGCACCGAACACTGAAGCTTTCTTT. Translating it yields CATNKAPNTEAFF. This chain links TRBV24-1 with TRBJ1-1; D uncertain. This CDR3 is built from 13 residues. Germline V CDR1 and CDR2: KGHDR, SFDVKD. V was cut by 8 bases and J by 1 base, with 10 bases left in between.

This clone occurred a few times. The V gene is TRBV5-1, the J gene TRBJ2-5, with D perhaps TRBD2 (6 bases). Germline CDR1 SGHRS, CDR2 YFSETQ. V was cut by 3 bases and J by 3 bases, with 12 bases left in between. The CDR3 runs 14 residues. In nucleotides, the CDR3 is TGCGCCAGCAGCTCAATTTCGGGGGAAGAGACCCAGTACTTC. It specifies CASSSISGEETQYF.

The CDR3 DNA reads TGTGCCAGTGAGGACTCGGACCCCTATAATTCACCCCTCCACTTT. Translating gives CASEDSDPYNSPLHF. The V gene is TRBV6-5, the J gene TRBJ1-6; the D is unclear. The CDR3 has 15 amino acids. V was shortened by 9 bases and J by 2 bases, with 14 bases between the two germline ends. The germline CDR1 and CDR2 sequences are MNHEY and SVGAGI.

The table lists this clone with a count of one. The chain uses TRBV19 and TRBJ2-5; D unresolved. CDR3 length equals 15 residues. Germline CDR1 LNHDA, CDR2 SQIVND (reference sequence). V was shortened by 5 bases and J by 5 bases, with 18 bases between the two germline ends. Written as DNA, the CDR3 is TGTGCCAGTAGTGACATATTTTGGCGAAGGGAGACCCAGTACTTC. Its protein is CASSDIFWRRETQYF. The full variable domain, rest sourced from reference TRBV19 and TRBJ2-5, is DGGITQSPKYLFRKEGQNVTLSCEQNLNHDAMYWYRQDPGQGLRLIYYSQIVNDFQKGDIAEGYSVSREKKESFPLTVTSAQKNPTAFYLCASSDIFWRRETQYFGPGTRLLVL.

The CDR3 loop is CASSLGLGGQETQYF. Written as DNA, the CDR3 is TGTGCCAGCAGCTTAGGCCTCGGGGGACAAGAGACCCAGTACTTC. The V gene is TRBV7-7, the J gene TRBJ2-5; D might be TRBD2 (6 bases). Per the germline V gene, CDR1 is SSHAT and CDR2 is FNYEAQ (reference sequence). CDR3 length: 15 amino acids. Trimming removed 1 base from V and 2 bases from J, with 11 bases in between.

This chain joins TRBV7-2 and TRBJ2-7; D unresolved. V was clipped by 1 base and J by 0 bases, with 13 bases between them. The CDR3 covers 16 residues. CDR1 is SGHTA and CDR2 is FQGNSA in the germline V gene. The DNA for the CDR3 is TGTGCCAGCAGCTTAGGTTTCGGGTCCAGCTCCTACGAGCAGTACTTC. Amino acid sequence: CASSLGFGSSSYEQYF.

This chain links TRBV30 with TRBJ1-1; D uncertain. Trimming removed 2 bases from V and 1 base from J, with 11 bases in between. Germline CDR1 is GTSNPN and CDR2 is SVGIG (reference sequence). This CDR3 contains 14 residues. Here the CDR3 reads CAWSPGGGNTEAFF. In nucleotides, the CDR3 is TGTGCCTGGAGTCCTGGCGGAGGGAACACTGAAGCTTTCTTT.

V usage is TRBV5-1 and J usage is TRBJ1-1; 7 nucleotides match TRBD1. Germline V CDR1 and CDR2: SGHRS, YFSETQ. This CDR3 contains 14 residues. J was trimmed by 9 bases and V by 4 bases; bases with no gene match: 12. This CDR3 is CASSRITGEGKAFF. The CDR3 nucleotides are TGCGCCAGCAGCCGTATTACAGGGGAAGGAAAAGCTTTCTTT.

CDR3 sequence (DNA): TGTGCCAGCAGTTACTCCCCCGGGACAGCCTACGAGCAGTACTTC. Encoded protein: CASSYSPGTAYEQYF. The V and J genes are TRBV6-5 and TRBJ2-7; 7 bases fit TRBD1. V was clipped by 0 bases and J by 2 bases; unmatched bases: 4. Germline V gives CDR1 MNHEY, CDR2 SVGAGI. CDR3 length: 15 residues.